This TCR beta chain was observed in a study of T cell repertoires in cytomegalovirus infection. Study details: As its CMV epitopes, the study selected recently identified HLA-C-restricted and well-studied HLA-B-restricted targets. Study observations and caveats: Cumulative frequency of public TCR beta families picked out carriers of CMV plus the relevant HLA.

CDR1 is MNHEY, CDR2 SVGEGT, per germline. Trimming removed 1 base from V and 7 bases from J, with 17 bases in between. This CDR3 is 15 amino acids long. TCRdb re-called the reads with MiXCR, one entry per CDR3 protein. Here the sample spans 400,000 to 600,000 distinct CDR3 sequences, approximately 46% being singletons. This clonotype was observed a few times. Its antigen is unidentified. The chain links TRBV6-2 or TRBV6-3 to TRBJ2-7; D might be TRBD1 (5 bases). The sequenced sample was cultured PBMCs, obtained from culture after CMV antigen stimulation. This clonotype originated in a human donor in good health (CMV status not recorded). Some clones in this sample may be carry-over from other donors' samples. The CDR3 nucleotides read TGTGCCAGCAGTTACTACGGACCCCTAACAGGAGAGCAGTACTTC. Its translation: CASSYYGPLTGEQYF.